In its sample, the clone carrying this T cell receptor (beta chain) was seen a few times. Antigen specificity is unknown. The entry originates in a study of regulatory T cells in long-lasting Graves disease. General study results and limits: Accuracy might have suffered from few samples.

The germline gives CDR1 SQVTM, CDR2 ANQGSEA. The trim removed 4 bases at V and 4 bases at J, leaving 4 bases unmatched. This CDR3 spans 13 amino acids. Time point defined: newly diagnosed GD, antithyroid drugs for less than 3 months. PBMCs provided the RNA from which the TCR library was made. Peripheral blood, at about 9 milliliters, went into EDTA tubes. With iRepertoire HTBI primers and Arm-PCR of CDR3 regions, TCR beta libraries were built. TCRdb fed the multiplex PCR reads into MiXCR, producing one record per CDR3 protein. The sample holds 400,000 to 650,000 distinct CDR3 sequences; roughly 16% are singletons and the top ten take just under 25%. This sample was also put to use in a study of T cells in Graves' hyperthyroidism and ophthalmopathy. As reported in that work: Model output signaled ophthalmopathy a median roughly six months ahead of onset.

This clonotype originated in a woman aged 40 to 65 with Graves disease. Sequenced material: peripheral blood mononuclear cells (PBMCs), taken at new diagnosis, from a patient treated with antithyroid drugs. The chain combines TRBV29-1 with TRBJ2-7; TRBD1 agrees at 10 bases. The CDR3 here is CSVAPGQGYEQYF. The CDR3, as DNA: TGCAGCGTTGCTCCGGGACAGGGGTACGAGCAGTACTTC.